The 10 T cell receptor beta chains reported below all come from one sample, sequenced in a study of blood T cells in healthy people across ages. Primers used in a second PCR of roughly 7 to 12 cycles were a sample-barcoded 5' primer and a J-beta primer mix. TCRdb called the 5' RACE reads again in MiXCR, with one record for every CDR3 protein. This sample has over a million distinct CDR3 sequences, with 45% found just once. The source material was blood. The receptors stem from a woman aged 55-69 years in good health.

This clonotype was counted a few times. The V call is TRBV12-3 or TRBV12-4, the J call TRBJ1-5; no firm D call. V dropped 5 bases and J dropped 4 bases, with 9 bases sitting between them. This CDR3 contains 13 residues. The CDR3 region is CASSPSVNQPQHF. The CDR3 bases are TGTGCCAGCAGTCCTTCGGTTAATCAGCCCCAGCATTTT.

The CDR3 protein is CASSPDYPETQYF. CDR3 coding DNA: TGTGCCAGCAGCCCCGACTACCCAGAGACCCAGTACTTC. The chain combines TRBV28 with TRBJ2-5; a weak D match, TRBD2 (5 bases). Looked up from germline, CDR1 is MDHEN and CDR2 is SYDVKM. The ends were cut back, 6 bases at V and 4 bases at J, with 12 bases in the middle. This CDR3 is 13 amino acids long. Variable domain in full (rest from reference TRBV28 and TRBJ2-5): DVKVTQSSRYLVKRTGEKVFLECVQDMDHENMFWYRQDPGLGLRLIYFSYDVKMKEKGDIPEGYSVSREKKERFSLILESASTNQTSMYLCASSPDYPETQYFGPGTRLLVL.

This clonotype has only a few counts. The J gene is TRBJ2-7, the V gene TRBV10-3, with D possibly TRBD1 on 5 matching bases. Germline CDR1 and CDR2: ENHRY and SYGVKD. The germline V and J ends were trimmed by 4 bases and 5 bases, with 9 bases remaining between them. This CDR3 has 12 residues. The CDR3 nucleotides read TGTGCCATCAGTGCAGGGCTCGACGAGCAGTACTTC. The encoded protein is CAISAGLDEQYF.

This clonotype was recorded at least ten times. V and J are TRBV2 and TRBJ2-5; 9 positions match TRBD1. The CDR3 has 14 amino acids. V lost 5 bases to trimming and J lost 5 bases; unmatched junction nucleotides: 6. CDR1 and CDR2 from the germline V gene are SNHLY and FYNNEI. The CDR3 DNA is TGTGCCAGCAGTCGGGACAGGGCTCAGGAGACCCAGTACTTC. This encodes CASSRDRAQETQYF. Combining the CDR3 with reference TRBV2 and TRBJ2-5 gives the whole variable domain EPEVTQTPSHQVTQMGQEVILRCVPISNHLYFYWYRQILGQKVEFLVSFYNNEISEKSEIFDDQFSVERPDGSNFTLKIRSTKLEDSAMYFCASSRDRAQETQYFGPGTRLLVL.

This clonotype came up a few times. The V gene is TRBV5-1, the J gene TRBJ1-5; TRBD1 might be the D (5 bases). The CDR3 covers 13 residues. CDR1 and CDR2 (germline): SGHRS, YFSETQ. The V end was cut by 1 base, the J end by 6 bases, with 8 bases between. CDR3 DNA: TGCGCCAGCAGCTTGTCTAGGGGTCAGCCCCAGCATTTT. It encodes CASSLSRGQPQHF.

This clonotype was detected a few times. The V gene is TRBV27, the J gene TRBJ2-1; 9 nucleotides agree with TRBD1. The CDR3 is 15 amino acids. V lost 7 bases and J lost 5; bases outside the gene matches: 9. CDR1 is MNHEY and CDR2 is SMNVEV in the germline V gene (reference sequence). The CDR3 sequence: CASIAQDRGHNEQFF. The DNA of the CDR3 is TGTGCCAGCATAGCTCAGGACAGGGGACACAATGAGCAGTTCTTC.

This clonotype was counted only a few times. The rearrangement links TRBV2 to TRBJ2-3, with D perhaps TRBD1 (6 bases). The CDR3 spans 14 residues. Germline CDR1 SNHLY, CDR2 FYNNEI. Trimming stripped 7 bases from V and 2 bases from J, with 13 bases between. The CDR3 DNA is TGTGCCAGCACTGGACAGAGCTCCACAGATACGCAGTATTTT. It specifies CASTGQSSTDTQYF.

This clonotype appeared a few times. J is TRBJ2-7 and V is TRBV27; a possible D gene is TRBD1 (6 bases). Trimming shortened V by 4 bases and J by 0 bases, and 10 bases separated the two germline ends. The CDR3 loop spans 14 amino acids. The V gene's germline CDR1 is MNHEY and CDR2 SMNVEV (reference sequence). The CDR3 loop reads CASSSWTDSYEQYF. For the CDR3, the DNA is TGTGCCAGCAGTTCGTGGACAGACTCCTACGAGCAGTACTTC.

CDR3 nucleotides: TGTGCCAGCAGTTTCGAGACAGGACGGGCGGGCGAGCAGTACTTC. Translating gives CASSFETGRAGEQYF. This chain joins TRBV27 and TRBJ2-7; D possibly corresponds to TRBD1 (6 bases). Germline CDR1 reads MNHEY; CDR2 reads SMNVEV (reference sequence). Trimming shortened V by 3 bases and J by 6 bases, and 18 bases separated the two germline ends. There are 15 residues in the CDR3.

This clonotype was counted a few times. V usage is TRBV3-1 and J usage is TRBJ2-3, with 9 bases fitting TRBD2. J gave up 5 bases and V 3 bases, and 3 bases lay outside the gene matches. Germline V CDR1 and CDR2: LGHDT, YNNKEL (reference sequence). There are 14 residues in the CDR3. The CDR3 DNA is TGTGCCAGCAGCCACTCTAGCGGGAAAGATACGCAGTATTTT. Translation: CASSHSSGKDTQYF.